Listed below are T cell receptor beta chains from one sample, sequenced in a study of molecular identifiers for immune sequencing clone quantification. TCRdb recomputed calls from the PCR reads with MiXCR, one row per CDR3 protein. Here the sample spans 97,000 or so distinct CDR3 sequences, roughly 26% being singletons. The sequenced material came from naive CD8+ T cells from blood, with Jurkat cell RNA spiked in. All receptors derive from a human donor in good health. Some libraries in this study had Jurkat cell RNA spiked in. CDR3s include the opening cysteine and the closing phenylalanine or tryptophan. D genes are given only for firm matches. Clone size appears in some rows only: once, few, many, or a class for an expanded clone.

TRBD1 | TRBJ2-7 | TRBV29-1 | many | CSVLTGARAYEQYF | TGCAGCGTTTTGACAGGGGCCCGAGCCTACGAGCAGTACTTC
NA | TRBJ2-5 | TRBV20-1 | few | CSARDGPGVQGTQYF | TGCAGTGCTAGAGACGGTCCGGGCGTACAAGGGACCCAGTACTTC
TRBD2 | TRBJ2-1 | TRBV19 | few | CASSISGSPYNEQFF | TGTGCCAGTAGTATTAGCGGGAGTCCCTACAATGAGCAGTTCTTC
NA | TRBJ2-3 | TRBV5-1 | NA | CASSPGADTQCF | TGCGCCAGCAGCCCGGGGGCAGATACGCAGTGTTTT
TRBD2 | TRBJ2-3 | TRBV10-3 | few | CAISLAGGSDTQYF | TGTGCCATCAGCCTAGCGGGAGGGTCAGATACGCAGTATTTT
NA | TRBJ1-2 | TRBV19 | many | CASSIAALLPHGYTF | TGTGCCAGTAGTATTGCGGCGCTCCTTCCCCATGGCTACACCTTC
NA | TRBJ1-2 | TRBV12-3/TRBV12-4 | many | CASSLEGYYGYTF | TGTGCCAGCAGTTTAGAGGGGTACTATGGCTACACCTTC
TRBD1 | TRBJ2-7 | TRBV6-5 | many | CASSYGQGVAYEQYF | TGTGCCAGCAGTTACGGGCAGGGGGTGGCCTACGAGCAGTACTTC
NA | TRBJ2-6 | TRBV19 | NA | CASSILNYGAGANVLTF | TGTGCCAGTAGTATACTAAACTACGGGGCTGGGGCCAACGTCCTGACTTTC
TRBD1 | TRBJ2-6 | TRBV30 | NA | CTWSWDRLSGANVLTF | TGTACCTGGTCTTGGGACAGGCTCTCTGGGGCCAACGTCCTGACTTTC
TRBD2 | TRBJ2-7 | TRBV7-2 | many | CASHTSGSVDEQYF | TGTGCCAGCCATACTAGCGGGAGTGTCGACGAGCAGTACTTC
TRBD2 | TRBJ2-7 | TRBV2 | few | CASSEAVGLSSYEQYF | TGTGCCAGCAGTGAAGCTGTGGGACTAAGCTCCTACGAGCAGTACTTC
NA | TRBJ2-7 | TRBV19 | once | CASAPDSSYEQYF | TGTGCCAGTGCGCCGGACAGTTCCTACGAGCAGTACTTC
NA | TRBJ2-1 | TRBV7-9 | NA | CASSFFFNEQFF | TGTGCCAGCAGCTTTTTCTTCAATGAGCAGTTCTTC
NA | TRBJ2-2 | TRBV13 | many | CASSLLRTTGELFF | TGTGCCAGCAGCTTACTCAGGACCACCGGGGAGCTGTTTTTT
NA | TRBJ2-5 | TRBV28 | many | CASSSNVETQYF | TGTGCCAGCAGTTCTAATGTAGAGACCCAGTACTTC
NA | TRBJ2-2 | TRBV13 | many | CAGALRTGELFF | TGTGCCGGGGCCTTAAGGACCGGGGAGCTGTTTTTT
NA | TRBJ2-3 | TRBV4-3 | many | CASSHLTGTDTQYF | TGCGCCAGCAGCCACTTGACAGGAACAGATACGCAGTATTTT
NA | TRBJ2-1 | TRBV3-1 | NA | CASSQVPASYNEQFF | TGTGCCAGCAGCCAAGTCCCGGCCTCCTACAATGAGCAGTTCTTC
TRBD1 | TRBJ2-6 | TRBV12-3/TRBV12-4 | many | CASRHSPGTGDFSGANVLTF | TGTGCCAGCAGACACTCCCCCGGGACAGGGGATTTCTCTGGGGCCAACGTCCTGACTTTC
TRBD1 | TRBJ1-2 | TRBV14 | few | CASSVGRTGYYGYTF | TGTGCCAGCAGTGTTGGACGGACAGGGTACTATGGCTACACCTTC
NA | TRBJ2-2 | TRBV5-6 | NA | CASSFSGGLFF | TGTGCCAGCAGCTTTTCTGGGGGGCTGTTTTTT
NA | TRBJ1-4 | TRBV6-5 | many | CASSYYSGYEKLFF | TGTGCCAGCAGTTACTACTCGGGTTATGAAAAACTGTTTTTT
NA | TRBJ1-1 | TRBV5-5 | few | CASSFGQSTEAFF | TGTGCCAGCAGCTTCGGGCAGAGCACTGAAGCTTTCTTT
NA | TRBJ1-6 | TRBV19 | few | CASSPGGPLHF | TGTGCCAGTTCCCCGGGCGGACCCCTCCACTTT
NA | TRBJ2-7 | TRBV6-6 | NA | CASSYTTVNPYEQYF | TGTGCCAGCAGTTACACGACAGTTAATCCCTACGAGCAGTACTTC
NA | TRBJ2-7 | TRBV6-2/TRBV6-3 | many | CATIGGGPYEQYF | TGTGCAACGATAGGGGGAGGCCCCTACGAGCAGTACTTC
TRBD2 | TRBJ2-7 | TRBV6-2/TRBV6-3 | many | CASSYGSGRTYEQYF | TGTGCCAGCAGTTACGGTAGCGGGAGGACCTACGAGCAGTACTTC
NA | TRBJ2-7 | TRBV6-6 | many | CASSSPGREQYF | TGTGCCAGCAGTTCCCCGGGTCGCGAGCAGTACTTC
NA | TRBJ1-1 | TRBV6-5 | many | CASSYHQRMNTEAFF | TGTGCCAGCAGTTACCACCAACGCATGAACACTGAAGCTTTCTTT
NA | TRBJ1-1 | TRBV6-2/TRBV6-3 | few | CASRGSGEAFF | TGTGCCAGCAGAGGTTCAGGTGAAGCTTTCTTT
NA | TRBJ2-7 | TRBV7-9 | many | CASSPPLGSRQYF | TGTGCCAGCAGCCCTCCTTTGGGGTCCCGGCAGTACTTC
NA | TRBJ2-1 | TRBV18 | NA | CASSPRTGEQREQFF | TGTGCCAGCTCACCGCGAACGGGAGAGCAACGTGAGCAGTTCTTC
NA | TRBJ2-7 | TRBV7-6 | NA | CASSLAVEGYEQYF | TGTGCCAGCAGCTTAGCTGTGGAAGGGTACGAGCAGTACTTC
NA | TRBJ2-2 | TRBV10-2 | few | CASSEVGDTGELFF | TGCGCCAGCAGTGAGGTTGGGGACACCGGGGAGCTGTTTTTT
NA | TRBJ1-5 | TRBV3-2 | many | CASSQELQTSNQPQHF | TGTGCCAGCAGCCAAGAGCTACAAACGAGCAATCAGCCCCAGCATTTT
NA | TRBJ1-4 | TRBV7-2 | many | CASSLALGFANEKLFF | TGTGCCAGCAGCTTAGCGCTCGGGTTTGCTAATGAAAAACTGTTTTTT
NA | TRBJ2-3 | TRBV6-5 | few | CASSYLPRAADTQYF | TGTGCCAGCAGTTACCTGCCCAGGGCGGCAGATACGCAGTATTTT
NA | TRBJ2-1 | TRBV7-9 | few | CASSLAGAPNEQFF | TGTGCCAGCAGCTTAGCAGGAGCTCCGAATGAGCAGTTCTTC
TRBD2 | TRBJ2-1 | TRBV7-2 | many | CASSSIPGLGTGNEQFF | TGTGCCAGCAGTTCAATCCCGGGACTAGGGACGGGCAATGAGCAGTTCTTC
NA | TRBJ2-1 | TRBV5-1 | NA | CASSSGTQGSYYNEQFF | TGCGCCAGCAGCTCCGGAACACAGGGTTCCTATTACAATGAGCAGTTCTTC
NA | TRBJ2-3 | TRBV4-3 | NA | CAGSQGLASSIDTQYF | TGCGCCGGCAGCCAAGGGCTAGCGTCCAGCATAGATACGCAGTATTTT
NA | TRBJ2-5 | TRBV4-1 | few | CASSQGLWETQYF | TGCGCCAGCAGCCAAGGGCTATGGGAGACCCAGTACTTC